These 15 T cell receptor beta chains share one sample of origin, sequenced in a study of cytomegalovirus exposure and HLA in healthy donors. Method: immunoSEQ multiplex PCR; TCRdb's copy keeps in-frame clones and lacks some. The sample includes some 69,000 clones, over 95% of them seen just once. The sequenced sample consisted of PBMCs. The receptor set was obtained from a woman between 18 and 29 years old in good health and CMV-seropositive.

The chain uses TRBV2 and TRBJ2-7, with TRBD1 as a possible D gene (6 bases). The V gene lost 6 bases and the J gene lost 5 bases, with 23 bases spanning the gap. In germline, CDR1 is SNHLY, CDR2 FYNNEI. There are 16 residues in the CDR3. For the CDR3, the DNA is TGTGCCAGCAGAGAATGGGTCGTCGGGACACTGAACGAGCAGTACTTC. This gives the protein CASREWVVGTLNEQYF.

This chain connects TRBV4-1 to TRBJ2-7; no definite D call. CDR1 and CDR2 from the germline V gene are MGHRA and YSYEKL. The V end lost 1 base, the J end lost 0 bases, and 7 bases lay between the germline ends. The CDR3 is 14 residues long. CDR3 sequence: CASSQVTVSYEQYF. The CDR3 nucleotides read TGCGCCAGCAGCCAAGTTACGGTCTCCTACGAGCAGTACTTC.

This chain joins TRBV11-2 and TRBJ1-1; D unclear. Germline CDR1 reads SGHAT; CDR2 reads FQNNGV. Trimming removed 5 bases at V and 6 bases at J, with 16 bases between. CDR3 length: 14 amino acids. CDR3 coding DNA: TGTGCCAGCAGCCCCAGTTCGTCGAGGGCTGAAGCTTTCTTT. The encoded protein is CASSPSSSRAEAFF.

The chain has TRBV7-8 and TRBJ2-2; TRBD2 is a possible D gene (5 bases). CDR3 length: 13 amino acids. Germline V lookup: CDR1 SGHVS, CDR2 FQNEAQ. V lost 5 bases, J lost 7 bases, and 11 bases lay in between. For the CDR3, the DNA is TGTGCCAGCAGCCAAACCGCGGGCGGGGAGCTGTTTTTT. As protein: CASSQTAGGELFF.

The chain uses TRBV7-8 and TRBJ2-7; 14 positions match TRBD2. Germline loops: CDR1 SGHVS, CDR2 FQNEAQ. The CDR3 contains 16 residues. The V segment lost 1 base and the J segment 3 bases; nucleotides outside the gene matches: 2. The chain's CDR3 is CASSLGLAGGDYEQYF. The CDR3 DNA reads TGTGCCAGCAGCTTAGGACTAGCGGGAGGGGACTACGAGCAGTACTTC.

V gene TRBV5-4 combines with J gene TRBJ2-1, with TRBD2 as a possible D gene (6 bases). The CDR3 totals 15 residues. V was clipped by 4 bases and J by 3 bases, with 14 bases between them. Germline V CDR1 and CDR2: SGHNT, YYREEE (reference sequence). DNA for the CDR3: TGTGCCAGCAGCCCCGGTCTAGCGCACTACAATGAGCAGTTCTTC. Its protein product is CASSPGLAHYNEQFF.

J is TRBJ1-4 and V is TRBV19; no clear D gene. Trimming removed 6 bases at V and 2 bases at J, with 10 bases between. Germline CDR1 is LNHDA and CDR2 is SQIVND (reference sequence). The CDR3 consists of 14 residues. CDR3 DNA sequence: TGTGCCAGTAGGGAGACGGAGACTAATGAAAAACTGTTTTTT. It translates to CASRETETNEKLFF.

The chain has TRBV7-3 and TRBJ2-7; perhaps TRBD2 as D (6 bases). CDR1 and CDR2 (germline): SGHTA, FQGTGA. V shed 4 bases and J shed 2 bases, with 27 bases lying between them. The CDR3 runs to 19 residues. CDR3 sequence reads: CASSSRRGPPFNGPYEQYF. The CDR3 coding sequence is TGTGCCAGCAGCTCGCGGCGGGGTCCCCCTTTCAACGGCCCCTACGAGCAGTACTTC.

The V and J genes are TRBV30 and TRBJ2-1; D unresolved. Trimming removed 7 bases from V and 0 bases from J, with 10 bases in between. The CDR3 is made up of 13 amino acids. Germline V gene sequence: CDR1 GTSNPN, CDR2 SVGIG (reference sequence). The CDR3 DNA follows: TGTGCCTCCGCGGCCAGCTCCTACAATGAGCAGTTCTTC. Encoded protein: CASAASSYNEQFF.

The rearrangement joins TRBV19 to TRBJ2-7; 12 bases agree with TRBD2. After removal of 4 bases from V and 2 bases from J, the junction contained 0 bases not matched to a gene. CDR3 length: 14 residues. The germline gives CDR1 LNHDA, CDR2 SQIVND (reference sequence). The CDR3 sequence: CASSTSGRAYEQYF. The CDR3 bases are TGTGCCAGTAGTACTAGCGGGAGGGCCTACGAGCAGTACTTC.

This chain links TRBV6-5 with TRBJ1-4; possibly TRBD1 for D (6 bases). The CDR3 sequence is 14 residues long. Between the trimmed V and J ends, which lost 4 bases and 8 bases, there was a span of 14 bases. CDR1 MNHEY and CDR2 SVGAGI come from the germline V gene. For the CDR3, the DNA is TGTGCCAGCAGTTGGGGGGGGCTGGTAGAAAAACTGTTTTTT. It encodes CASSWGGLVEKLFF.

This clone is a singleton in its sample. CDR3 amino acids: CASSLEVAGGQAYEQYF. The CDR3 region has the DNA TGTGCCAGCAGCTTAGAGGTAGCGGGAGGACAAGCCTACGAGCAGTACTTC. V and J are TRBV7-9 and TRBJ2-7, with TRBD2 identical over 10 bases. This CDR3 contains 17 residues. Germline assignment: CDR1 SEHNR and CDR2 FQNEAQ (reference sequence). V gave up 1 base and J gave up 2 bases; unmatched junction bases: 8. The whole variable domain, filled in from reference TRBV7-9 and TRBJ2-7, reads DTGVSQNPRHKITKRGQNVTFRCDPISEHNRLYWYRQTLGQGPEFLTYFQNEAQLEKSRLLSDRFSAERPKGSFSTLEIQRTEQGDSAMYLCASSLEVAGGQAYEQYFGPGTRLTVT.

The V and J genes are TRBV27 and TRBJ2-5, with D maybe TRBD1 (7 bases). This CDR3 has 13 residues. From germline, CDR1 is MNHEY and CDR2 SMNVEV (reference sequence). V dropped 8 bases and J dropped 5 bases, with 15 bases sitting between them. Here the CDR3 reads CASPRQGGETQYF. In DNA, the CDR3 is TGTGCCAGCCCCCGACAGGGAGGCGAGACCCAGTACTTC.

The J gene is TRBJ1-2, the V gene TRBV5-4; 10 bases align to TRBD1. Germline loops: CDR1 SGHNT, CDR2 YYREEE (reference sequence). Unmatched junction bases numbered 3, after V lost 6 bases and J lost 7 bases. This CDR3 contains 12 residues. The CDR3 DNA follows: TGTGCCAGCACGGACAGGGGGTTTGGCTACACCTTC. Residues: CASTDRGFGYTF.

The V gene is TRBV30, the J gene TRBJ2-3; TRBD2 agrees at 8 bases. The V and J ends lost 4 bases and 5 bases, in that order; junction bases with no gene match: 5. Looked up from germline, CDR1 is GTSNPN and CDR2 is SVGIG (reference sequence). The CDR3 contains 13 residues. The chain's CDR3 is CAWTSGFGDTQYF. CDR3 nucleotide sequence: TGTGCCTGGACTAGCGGGTTCGGAGATACGCAGTATTTT. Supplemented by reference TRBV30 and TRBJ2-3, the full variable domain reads SQTIHQWPATLVQPVGSPLSLECTVEGTSNPNLYWYRQAAGRGLQLLFYSVGIGQISSEVPQNLSASRPQDRQFILSSKKLLLSDSGFYLCAWTSGFGDTQYFGPGTRLTVL.